This T cell receptor (beta chain) was sequenced during a study of T cell responses to AZD1222 COVID-19 vaccine. Notes on the study in general: White British ancestry dominated among donors, who included more females, and clonal diversity was possibly underestimated.

Concerning this clone itself: The antigen is undetermined.

The table came from immunoSEQ multiplex PCR; TCRdb's copy has only in-frame clones and leaves some out. The table lists approximately 67,000 clones, 84% of them singletons. CDR3 length: 15 residues. Germline lookup yields CDR1 LNHDA and CDR2 SQIVND (reference sequence). V gave up 3 bases and J gave up 0 bases, with 9 bases separating them. The material was peripheral blood, obtained on day 0 of AZD1222 vaccination. The chain combines TRBV19 with TRBJ1-5; D is unclear. The receptor comes from an adult in good health. This chain's CDR3 is CASSITDYSNQPQHF. The CDR3 nucleotides read TGTGCCAGTAGTATTACAGACTATAGCAATCAGCCCCAGCATTTT.